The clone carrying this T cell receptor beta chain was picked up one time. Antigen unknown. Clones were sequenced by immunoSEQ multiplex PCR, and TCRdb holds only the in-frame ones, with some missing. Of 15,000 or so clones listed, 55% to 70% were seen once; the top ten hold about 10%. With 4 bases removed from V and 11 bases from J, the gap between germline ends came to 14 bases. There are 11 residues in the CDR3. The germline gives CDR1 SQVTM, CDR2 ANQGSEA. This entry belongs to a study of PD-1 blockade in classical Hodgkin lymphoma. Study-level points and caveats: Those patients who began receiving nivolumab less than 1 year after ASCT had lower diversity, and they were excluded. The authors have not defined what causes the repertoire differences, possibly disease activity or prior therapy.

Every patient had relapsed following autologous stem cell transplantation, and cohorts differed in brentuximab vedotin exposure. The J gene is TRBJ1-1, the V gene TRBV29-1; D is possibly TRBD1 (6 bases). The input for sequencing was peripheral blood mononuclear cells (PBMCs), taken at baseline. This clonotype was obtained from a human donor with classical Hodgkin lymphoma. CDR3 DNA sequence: TGCAGCGTTGGGGGCCGGGACATGGCTTTCTTT. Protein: CSVGGRDMAFF.